What follows are 24 T cell receptor beta chains derived from one specimen sequenced in a study of identifying expanded T cells in peripheral blood. Generated by immunoSEQ multiplex PCR, the TCRdb table keeps only in-frame clones and is missing some. The repertoire consists of about 91,000 clones, with almost 90% occurring once and the leading ten covering around 4%. Material: blood. The receptors here all came from a person between 18 and 70 years old in good health.

The chain is built from TRBV6-6 and TRBJ1-1; D unresolved. Per the germline V gene, CDR1 is MNHNY and CDR2 is SVGAGI (reference sequence). This CDR3 region has 13 residues. The V end lost 5 bases, the J end lost 3 bases, and 10 bases lay between the germline ends. The DNA of the CDR3 is TGTGCCAGCAGTCGTAAGGCGGACACTGAAGCTTTCTTT. Its protein is CASSRKADTEAFF.

This sequence joins TRBV9 and TRBJ2-5; possible D gene TRBD1, 6 bases. Germline values: CDR1 SGDLS, CDR2 YYNGEE. This CDR3 is 15 amino acids long. V was shortened by 1 base and J by 4 bases, with 14 bases between the two germline ends. As DNA, the CDR3 is TGTGCCAGCAGCGTACTCCCAGGGGTGGGAGAGACCCAGTACTTC. Protein product: CASSVLPGVGETQYF.

The J gene is TRBJ1-4, the V gene TRBV5-1; D not certain. CDR1 SGHRS and CDR2 YFSETQ come from the germline V gene. The CDR3 has 16 residues. Trimming cost V 3 bases and J 5 bases, with 17 bases left between them. Written as DNA, the CDR3 is TGCGCCAGCAGCTCCAACGGAGCGGACCTCAATGAAAAACTGTTTTTT. Its protein product is CASSSNGADLNEKLFF.

The DNA for the CDR3 is TGTGCCAGCAGTTTATCCGGGACCGAAGAGACCCAGTACTTC. Translation gives CASSLSGTEETQYF. The J gene is TRBJ2-5, the V gene TRBV27; TRBD1 or TRBD2 may be the D gene (5 bases each). Germline CDR1 and CDR2: MNHEY and SMNVEV (reference sequence). There are 14 residues in the CDR3. Trimming shortened V by 0 bases and J by 3 bases, and 8 bases separated the two germline ends.

This clone was seen just once. This chain uses TRBV14 with TRBJ1-1; no firm D call. Deletions cut 5 bases from V and 1 base from J, with 14 bases between. The CDR3 is 15 amino acids. CDR1 is SGHDN, CDR2 FVKESK, per germline. Here the CDR3 DNA reads TGTGCCAGCAGCGAAGTTTATGGCGGGAACACTGAAGCTTTCTTT. Its translation is CASSEVYGGNTEAFF.

CDR3 nucleotides: TGTGCCAGCTCAAGGGCGGGGTCAGAGACCCAGTACTTC. It is translated as CASSRAGSETQYF. The J gene is TRBJ2-5, the V gene TRBV6-5, with D tentatively TRBD2 (6 bases). The germline CDR1 and CDR2 sequences are MNHEY and SVGAGI. V dropped 8 bases and J dropped 4 bases, with 14 bases sitting between them. The length of the CDR3 is 13 residues.

This sequence joins TRBV10-2 and TRBJ1-6; possibly TRBD1 for D (5 bases). Between the trimmed V and J ends, which lost 5 bases and 8 bases, there was a span of 10 bases. CDR3 length equals 13 residues. Germline V CDR1 and CDR2: WSHSY, SAAADI. CDR3 sequence reads: CASSHNRYSPLHF. In nucleotides, the CDR3 is TGCGCCAGCAGTCACAACAGGTATTCACCCCTCCACTTT.

The V gene is TRBV6-1, the J gene TRBJ2-6; TRBD1 matches 9 bases. The ends lost 2 bases at V and 2 bases at J; junction bases unmatched: 10. The CDR3 sequence is 19 residues long. CDR1 is MNHNS, CDR2 SASEGT, per germline. As DNA, the CDR3 is TGTGCCAGCAGTGAATGGAGGGGGACAGGGCTTCCTGGGGCCAACGTCCTGACTTTC. It encodes CASSEWRGTGLPGANVLTF.

The rearrangement joins TRBV19 to TRBJ1-2; no clear D. Germline V gene lookup returns CDR1 LNHDA and CDR2 SQIVND (reference sequence). V was shortened by 7 bases and J by 8 bases, with 17 bases between the two germline ends. The CDR3 covers 13 residues. CDR3 nucleotides: TGTGCCAGTATCGCCGACCGGGGTGGAGGCTACACCTTC. As protein: CASIADRGGGYTF.

The J gene is TRBJ2-3, the V gene TRBV29-1; possibly TRBD1 or TRBD2 for D (5 bases each). CDR3 length: 14 residues. The V end was cut by 1 base, the J end by 1 base, with 9 bases between. CDR1 is SQVTM, CDR2 ANQGSEA, per germline. The DNA of the CDR3 is TGCAGCGTTGAAGGGTGGGGACGCACAGATACGCAGTATTTT. It yields the protein CSVEGWGRTDTQYF.

V and J are TRBV7-2 and TRBJ1-1; possibly TRBD1 for D (6 bases). Germline CDR1 reads SGHTA; CDR2 reads FQGNSA. This CDR3 comprises 16 residues. With 6 bases removed from V and 0 bases from J, the gap between germline ends came to 17 bases. The CDR3 sequence is CASRSNRAGMNTEAFF. Here the CDR3 DNA reads TGTGCCAGCAGATCCAACAGGGCTGGGATGAACACTGAAGCTTTCTTT.

The chain employs TRBV27 and TRBJ2-1, with TRBD2 matching over 8 bases. Trimming took 4 bases from V and 7 from J; bases not matched to a gene: 9. The germline gives CDR1 MNHEY, CDR2 SMNVEV (reference sequence). The CDR3 loop spans 15 amino acids. CDR3 sequence reads: CASSYLGGTRNEQFF. The CDR3 DNA is TGTGCCAGCAGTTACCTCGGGGGGACTAGGAATGAGCAGTTCTTC.

The chain recombines TRBV6-1 with TRBJ2-1, with D unclear. Germline V gives CDR1 MNHNS, CDR2 SASEGT. The V end was cut by 5 bases, the J end by 5 bases, with 4 bases between. The CDR3 is made up of 11 amino acids. The CDR3, as DNA: TGTGCCAGCAGTAGAAACAATGAGCAGTTCTTC. Amino acid sequence: CASSRNNEQFF.

The chain couples TRBV7-2 to TRBJ2-5; D ambiguous. The CDR3 covers 13 residues. The ends were cut back, 5 bases at V and 2 bases at J, with 9 bases in the middle. CDR1 is SGHTA, CDR2 FQGNSA, per germline. The CDR3 loop reads CASSLVRQETQYF. CDR3 sequence (DNA): TGTGCCAGCAGCCTAGTGCGGCAAGAGACCCAGTACTTC.

This chain uses TRBV6-1 with TRBJ2-7, with TRBD1 as a possible D gene (5 bases). V was shortened by 5 bases and J by 6 bases, with 14 bases between the two germline ends. The germline V gene encodes CDR1 MNHNS and CDR2 SASEGT. CDR3 length: 13 residues. The CDR3 bases are TGTGCCAGCAGTTCCCAGGGATTAGGCGAGCAGTACTTC. This encodes CASSSQGLGEQYF.

The V and J genes are TRBV28 and TRBJ1-3; 7 nucleotides agree with TRBD1. With V trimmed by 3 bases and J by 3 bases, 5 bases remained unmatched. This CDR3 spans 15 amino acids. Germline-derived CDR1 and CDR2 are MDHEN and SYDVKM. The CDR3, as DNA: TGTGCCAGCAGTTTGGGACAGATCCATGGAAACACCATATATTTT. It encodes CASSLGQIHGNTIYF.

Only a few counts were recorded for this clone. The V call is TRBV2, the J call TRBJ1-2; no firm D call. Germline V gene sequence: CDR1 SNHLY, CDR2 FYNNEI. V was clipped by 3 bases and J by 8 bases, with 16 bases between them. This CDR3 has 14 amino acids. CDR3 amino acids: CASSDSPAMRGYTF. Here the CDR3 DNA reads TGTGCCAGCAGTGATAGCCCGGCCATGCGGGGCTACACCTTC.

The chain uses TRBV30 and TRBJ2-5; D unresolved. Germline CDR1 GTSNPN, CDR2 SVGIG (reference sequence). The CDR3 consists of 12 residues. V shed 0 bases and J shed 3 bases, with 5 bases lying between them. CDR3 nucleotides: TGTGCCTGGAGTGTACACAAAGAGACCCAGTACTTC. Protein product: CAWSVHKETQYF.

This clone was found once. This chain links TRBV7-2 with TRBJ2-5; 8 bases match TRBD2. Unmatched junction bases numbered 2, after V lost 2 bases and J lost 3 bases. The CDR3 runs 14 residues. Germline V gene lookup returns CDR1 SGHTA and CDR2 FQGNSA. This CDR3 reads CASSLRSGKETQYF. The CDR3 DNA follows: TGTGCCAGCAGCTTACGTAGCGGGAAAGAGACCCAGTACTTC.

The chain uses TRBV7-2 and TRBJ2-1, with 10 bases lining up with TRBD2. The CDR3 spans 14 residues. Trimming took 5 bases from V and 8 from J; bases not matched to a gene: 6. Germline values: CDR1 SGHTA, CDR2 FQGNSA. CDR3 loop: CASSRPSGSDEQFF. DNA for the CDR3: TGTGCCAGCAGCCGACCTAGCGGGAGCGATGAGCAGTTCTTC.

The chain joins TRBV11-3 to TRBJ2-7; TRBD2 aligns across 12 bases. CDR3 length: 16 amino acids. With V trimmed by 5 bases and J by 3 bases, 8 bases remained unmatched. CDR1 is SGHNT and CDR2 is YENEEA in the germline V gene. The CDR3 coding sequence is TGTGCCAGCAGCCGAACTAGCGGGGGGCCTAACTACGAGCAGTACTTC. Amino acids: CASSRTSGGPNYEQYF. Full variable domain (missing parts from reference TRBV11-3 and TRBJ2-7): EAGVVQSPRYKIIEKKQPVAFWCNPISGHNTLYWYLQNLGQGPELLIRYENEEAVDDSQLPKDRFSAERLKGVDSTLKIQPAELGDSAVYLCASSRTSGGPNYEQYFGPGTRLTVT.

The V call is TRBV5-5, the J call TRBJ1-4; D is perhaps TRBD1 (5 bases). V was trimmed by 5 bases and J by 6 bases, leaving 8 bases between them. The CDR3 extends over 12 amino acids. The germline V gene has CDR1 SGHKS and CDR2 YYEKEE (reference sequence). In DNA form, the CDR3 reads TGTGCCAGCAGTACCAGGGATGAAAAACTGTTTTTT. Amino acids: CASSTRDEKLFF. The variable domain in full, completed from reference TRBV5-5 and TRBJ1-4, reads DAGVTQSPTHLIKTRGQQVTLRCSPISGHKSVSWYQQVLGQGPQFIFQYYEKEERGRGNFPDRFSARQFPNYSSELNVNALLLGDSALYLCASSTRDEKLFFGSGTQLSVL.

This chain joins TRBV6-5 and TRBJ2-5; D may be TRBD2 (7 bases). Trimming stripped 2 bases from V and 5 bases from J, with 18 bases between. CDR1 MNHEY and CDR2 SVGAGI come from the germline V gene. The CDR3 is made up of 16 amino acids. In DNA, the CDR3 is TGTGCCAGCAGTTACCGGGGGGCGATTCATTCGGAGACCCAGTACTTC. Translating it yields CASSYRGAIHSETQYF.

The gene calls are TRBV7-3 and TRBJ2-5, with 7 bases identical to TRBD1. Unmatched junction bases numbered 1, after V lost 2 bases and J lost 4 bases. Germline V gene lookup returns CDR1 SGHTA and CDR2 FQGTGA. The length of the CDR3 is 13 residues. DNA of the CDR3: TGTGCCAGCAGCTTAGACAGGGTAGAGACCCAGTACTTC. This codes for CASSLDRVETQYF.